The 31 T cell receptor beta chains given below trace back to one sample, sequenced in a study of spatial heterogeneity in lung cancer. TCRdb reprocessed the 5' RACE reads with MiXCR, giving one entry per CDR3 protein. The profile shows some 30,000 distinct CDR3 sequences, 5.4% of them singletons. The time point: blood at routine non-recurrence follow-up after resection. Sequences were derived from PBMCs, sampled at follow-up. Every receptor here comes from a female donor with early-stage non-small cell lung cancer.

This chain uses TRBV7-2 with TRBJ1-2; TRBD1 might be the D (6 bases). The CDR3 spans 14 residues. Trimming removed 3 bases from V and 7 bases from J, with 15 bases in between. CDR1 is SGHTA and CDR2 is FQGNSA in the germline V gene. The CDR3 is CASSFRQAGGGYTF. The DNA for the CDR3 is TGTGCCAGCAGCTTCCGACAGGCCGGGGGTGGCTACACCTTC.

This clonotype appeared a single time. The V gene is TRBV3-1, the J gene TRBJ2-3; maybe TRBD1 (6 bases). The germline CDR1 and CDR2 sequences are LGHDT and YNNKEL (reference sequence). This CDR3 comprises 13 residues. Trimming cost V 4 bases and J 10 bases, with 15 bases left between them. CDR3 sequence reads: CASSPTSSGAQYF. CDR3 bases: TGTGCCAGCAGCCCCACTTCTTCAGGGGCGCAGTATTTT.

The sample holds many counts of this clonotype. The J gene is TRBJ2-3, the V gene TRBV7-6; TRBD2 matches 11 bases. Trimming at V came to 1 base and at J to 3 bases, leaving 3 bases not matched to a gene. CDR1 and CDR2 from the germline V gene are SGHVS and FNYEAQ. The CDR3 contains 16 residues. In nucleotides, the CDR3 is TGTGCCAGCAGCTTAGTCGGACTAGCGGGTACAGATACGCAGTATTTT. This translates into CASSLVGLAGTDTQYF.

The gene calls are TRBV6-1 and TRBJ2-1, with TRBD1 matching over 7 bases. Germline lookup yields CDR1 MNHNS and CDR2 SASEGT. This CDR3 has 15 residues. J was trimmed by 3 bases and V by 5 bases; bases with no gene match: 7. In nucleotides, the CDR3 is TGTGCCAGCAGTCTGGACAGGCGAGTCTACAATGAGCAGTTCTTC. Translating gives CASSLDRRVYNEQFF.

This clonotype was seen ten or more times. The chain links TRBV28 to TRBJ1-5; TRBD1 agrees at 8 bases. This CDR3 is 15 amino acids long. V was pared by 4 bases and J by 7 bases, with 9 bases of the junction left unmatched. The germline V gene has CDR1 MDHEN and CDR2 SYDVKM. The CDR3 region is CASSSNGQGEQPQHF. The CDR3 nucleotides are TGTGCCAGCAGTTCTAACGGACAGGGAGAACAGCCCCAGCATTTT.

This clonotype was picked up many times. This chain links TRBV20-1 with TRBJ1-1; TRBD1 matches at 7 bases. The V gene end was trimmed by 5 bases and the J gene end by 4 bases; junction bases not matched to a gene: 4. This CDR3 has 12 amino acids. Germline CDR1 is DFQATT and CDR2 is SNEGSKA (reference sequence). The CDR3 protein is CSADRAGTEAFF. The CDR3 DNA reads TGCAGTGCTGACAGGGCGGGCACTGAAGCTTTCTTT.

This clonotype has at least ten counts. The chain recombines TRBV5-1 with TRBJ1-1; a possible D gene is TRBD1 (6 bases). CDR1 and CDR2 (germline): SGHRS, YFSETQ. The CDR3 length is 15 residues. Trimming left V 2 bases short and J 1 base short, with 12 bases between. The chain's CDR3 is CASSFAGTKNTEAFF. The CDR3 region has the DNA TGCGCCAGCAGCTTTGCCGGGACAAAGAACACTGAAGCTTTCTTT.

V is TRBV20-1 and J is TRBJ2-7, with D perhaps matching TRBD2 (6 bases). Germline values: CDR1 DFQATT, CDR2 SNEGSKA (reference sequence). This CDR3 has 17 amino acids. The germline V and J ends were trimmed by 0 bases and 0 bases, with 18 bases remaining between them. CDR3 nucleotides: TGCAGTGCTAGAGATATCAAAGGGACTTGGAGCTCCTACGAGCAGTACTTC. Its protein is CSARDIKGTWSSYEQYF.

There are many counts of this clonotype. The chain joins TRBV4-1 to TRBJ1-1, with D maybe TRBD1 (5 bases). This CDR3 is 18 amino acids long. The V and J ends lost 1 base and 4 bases respectively, with 22 bases between them. The germline V gene encodes CDR1 MGHRA and CDR2 YSYEKL. The CDR3: CASSQAAGKALSGTEAFF. The CDR3 DNA reads as TGCGCCAGCAGCCAAGCGGCAGGGAAGGCCCTTAGTGGCACTGAAGCTTTCTTT.

This clonotype showed up many times. This sequence joins TRBV5-1 and TRBJ2-3, with 9 bases matching TRBD1. The CDR3 spans 16 residues. Germline CDR1 reads SGHRS; CDR2 reads YFSETQ. The V segment lost 4 bases and the J segment 2 bases; nucleotides outside the gene matches: 8. The CDR3 bases are TGCGCCAGCAGCCATGGTCGGACAGGGGCCACAGATACGCAGTATTTT. This encodes CASSHGRTGATDTQYF.

In this sample, this clonotype is medium-sized. The chain recombines TRBV20-1 with TRBJ1-2; D perhaps matches TRBD1 (5 bases). Germline CDR1 DFQATT, CDR2 SNEGSKA (reference sequence). The V end was cut by 0 bases, the J end by 14 bases, with 16 bases between. The CDR3 runs to 12 residues. The CDR3 is CSARDLAEGYTF. The CDR3 nucleotides read TGCAGTGCTAGAGATCTGGCCGAGGGGTATACCTTC.

This clonotype was found many times. CDR3 sequence reads: CASSPRLSQNTEAFF. CDR3 sequence (DNA): TGTGCCAGCTCACCACGGCTCAGCCAGAACACTGAAGCTTTCTTT. This chain uses TRBV18 with TRBJ1-1, with no clear D. The ends were cut back, 1 base at V and 1 base at J, with 10 bases in the middle. The length of the CDR3 is 15 residues. The germline V gene encodes CDR1 KGHSH and CDR2 LQKENI. The whole variable domain, remainder taken from reference TRBV18 and TRBJ1-1, is NAGVMQNPRHLVRRRGQEARLRCSPMKGHSHVYWYRQLPEEGLKFMVYLQKENIIDESGMPKERFSAEFPKEGPSILRIQQVVRGDSAAYFCASSPRLSQNTEAFFGQGTRLTVV.

This clonotype showed up just a few times. V is TRBV28 and J is TRBJ2-7, with TRBD1 identical over 7 bases. The V segment lost 1 base and the J segment 5 bases; nucleotides outside the gene matches: 14. The CDR3 has 17 residues. Germline loops: CDR1 MDHEN, CDR2 SYDVKM. CDR3 in DNA: TGTGCCAGCAGTTTATTCTCTTTGACAGGGACCATGAACGAGCAGTACTTC. As protein: CASSLFSLTGTMNEQYF.

This clonotype was seen more than once but under ten times. This chain connects TRBV6-2 or TRBV6-3 to TRBJ2-7, with TRBD2 as a possible D gene (6 bases). Per the germline V gene, CDR1 is MNHEY and CDR2 is SVGEGT. V was clipped by 5 bases and J by 5 bases, with 13 bases between them. This CDR3 comprises 13 residues. CDR3 in amino acids: CASSRPGLNEQYF. Here the CDR3 DNA reads TGTGCCAGCAGTCGCCCCGGACTAAACGAGCAGTACTTC.

This clonotype was seen many times. The chain employs TRBV7-2 and TRBJ2-7; 7 bases are a match to TRBD1. The CDR3 is 14 residues long. The trim removed 2 bases at V and 2 bases at J, leaving 3 bases unmatched. Germline values: CDR1 SGHTA, CDR2 FQGNSA. CDR3 amino acids: CASSLQDRTYEQYF. The CDR3 nucleotides are TGTGCCAGCAGCTTACAGGACAGGACCTACGAGCAGTACTTC.

The sample holds many counts of this clonotype. V is TRBV28 and J is TRBJ2-1, with TRBD2 identical over 9 bases. The CDR3 extends over 13 amino acids. Looked up from germline, CDR1 is MDHEN and CDR2 is SYDVKM. The J segment lost 10 bases and the V segment lost 5 bases, leaving 6 bases of the junction unmatched. As DNA, the CDR3 is TGTGCCAGCAGTACCGGGACTAGCTTCGAGCAGTTCTTC. Its protein product is CASSTGTSFEQFF.

There are a few counts of this clonotype. This rearrangement joins TRBV3-1 to TRBJ2-5; D gene uncertain. The CDR3 sequence is 12 residues long. With 3 bases removed from V and 5 bases from J, the gap between germline ends came to 7 bases. Germline loops: CDR1 LGHDT, CDR2 YNNKEL (reference sequence). The CDR3 sequence: CASSHSGETQYF. The CDR3 DNA reads as TGTGCCAGCAGCCATAGTGGGGAGACCCAGTACTTC.

This clonotype was counted at least ten times. The chain is built from TRBV20-1 and TRBJ2-5; the D is unclear. Germline lookup yields CDR1 DFQATT and CDR2 SNEGSKA (reference sequence). This CDR3 contains 13 residues. Trimming removed 3 bases from V and 7 bases from J, with 15 bases in between. CDR3 amino acids: CSASPMGKGTQYF. Written as DNA, the CDR3 is TGCAGTGCTAGCCCAATGGGGAAGGGGACCCAGTACTTC.

The chain joins TRBV12-3 or TRBV12-4 to TRBJ1-1; D remains ambiguous. The CDR3 is made up of 13 amino acids. Trimming pared 5 bases from V and 3 bases from J, leaving 10 bases between. The CDR3 is CASSPDTDTEAFF. In DNA form, the CDR3 reads TGTGCCAGCAGTCCCGACACCGACACTGAAGCTTTCTTT.

This clonotype has at least ten counts. The rearrangement uses TRBV27 and TRBJ1-2; 8 nucleotides align to TRBD1. After removal of 5 bases from V and 4 bases from J, the junction contained 9 bases not matched to a gene. Germline V lookup: CDR1 MNHEY, CDR2 SMNVEV (reference sequence). The CDR3 sequence is 15 residues long. The CDR3 loop reads CASSRGTGPSYGYTF. CDR3 nucleotides: TGTGCCAGCAGTCGAGGGACAGGACCCAGCTATGGCTACACCTTC.

This clonotype showed up many times. The chain has TRBV18 and TRBJ2-5, with 10 bases fitting TRBD1. The CDR3 runs to 16 residues. The germline V gene has CDR1 KGHSH and CDR2 LQKENI. The V segment lost 1 base and the J segment 1 base; nucleotides outside the gene matches: 3. CDR3 sequence (DNA): TGTGCCAGCTCACCACTGGGACAGGGGATCCAAGAGACCCAGTACTTC. It translates to CASSPLGQGIQETQYF.

In this sample, this clonotype turned up many times. The gene calls are TRBV6-5 and TRBJ2-1; D remains unclear. The CDR3 length is 12 residues. Deletions cut 2 bases from V and 7 bases from J, with 6 bases between. Per germline, CDR1 MNHEY and CDR2 SVGAGI. Here the CDR3 reads CASSYGVNEQFF. The CDR3 nucleotides are TGTGCCAGCAGTTACGGGGTGAATGAGCAGTTCTTC.

This clonotype was counted many times. The V gene is TRBV11-2, the J gene TRBJ2-7, with 13 bases lining up with TRBD2. The length of the CDR3 is 16 residues. CDR1 is SGHAT, CDR2 FQNNGV, per germline. J lost 4 bases, V lost 1 base, and 4 bases had no gene match. The CDR3 coding sequence is TGTGCCAGCAGCTTAGGGGCGACTAGCGGGGGGTACGAGCAGTACTTC. Residues: CASSLGATSGGYEQYF.

This clonotype was found many times. The rearrangement links TRBV10-3 to TRBJ1-2, with D unresolved. This CDR3 comprises 15 residues. Germline V gene lookup returns CDR1 ENHRY and CDR2 SYGVKD. V lost 3 bases and J 4 bases, leaving 15 bases between the germline ends. In DNA form, the CDR3 reads TGTGCCATCAGTGATACTGGGCTTCGCGGCTATGGCTACACCTTC. Protein: CAISDTGLRGYGYTF.

This clonotype was seen many times. The J gene is TRBJ2-6, the V gene TRBV5-1, with D possibly TRBD2 on 5 matching bases. Germline lookup yields CDR1 SGHRS and CDR2 YFSETQ. The CDR3 is made up of 17 amino acids. Trimming shortened V by 0 bases and J by 0 bases, and 10 bases separated the two germline ends. CDR3 coding DNA: TGCGCCAGCAGCTTGGGGCGGGCCTCCTCTGGGGCCAACGTCCTGACTTTC. Translated, it gives CASSLGRASSGANVLTF.

In this sample, this clonotype turned up many times. J is TRBJ2-7 and V is TRBV27; 8 bases are shared with TRBD1. There are 13 residues in the CDR3. V trimming: 8 bases; J trimming: 3 bases; junction bases outside the gene matches: 6. CDR1 and CDR2 from the germline V gene are MNHEY and SMNVEV (reference sequence). The CDR3 here is CASRRQGSYEQYF. In DNA form, the CDR3 reads TGTGCCAGCCGTAGACAGGGGAGCTACGAGCAGTACTTC.

This clonotype rates as medium-sized. For the CDR3, the DNA is TGTGCCAGCAGCCCTTCGAGATCTACTAGCACAGATACGCAGTATTTT. The encoded protein is CASSPSRSTSTDTQYF. The genes are TRBV9 and TRBJ2-3; D is unclear. Germline lookup yields CDR1 SGDLS and CDR2 YYNGEE. This CDR3 contains 16 residues. The V end was cut by 4 bases, the J end by 0 bases, with 15 bases between.

The chain carries TRBV7-2 and TRBJ2-3, with D perhaps TRBD2 (6 bases). This CDR3 has 14 amino acids. V was shortened by 5 bases and J by 0 bases, with 9 bases between the two germline ends. Germline-derived CDR1 and CDR2 are SGHTA and FQGNSA. CDR3 DNA: TGTGCCAGCAGCGCGGGATATAGCACAGATACGCAGTATTTT. Translation gives CASSAGYSTDTQYF.

The table lists this clonotype with many counts. J is TRBJ2-1 and V is TRBV29-1; D is unresolved. The CDR3 sequence is 12 residues long. Germline assignment: CDR1 SQVTM and CDR2 ANQGSEA. Trimming removed 1 base at V and 8 bases at J, with 9 bases between. CDR3 amino acids: CSVEVGYDEQFF. The CDR3, as DNA: TGCAGCGTTGAAGTGGGGTACGATGAGCAGTTCTTC.

The table lists this clonotype with a few counts. This sequence joins TRBV7-2 and TRBJ1-1, with D perhaps matching TRBD1 (5 bases). Germline CDR1 SGHTA, CDR2 FQGNSA. The length of the CDR3 is 15 residues. V lost 3 bases to trimming and J lost 3 bases, with 14 bases between them. CDR3 DNA: TGTGCCAGCAGCTTGGATTACAGGCTCTACACTGAAGCTTTCTTT. Its translation: CASSLDYRLYTEAFF.

This clonotype was observed at least ten times. The chain joins TRBV7-2 to TRBJ2-7; 8 bases align to TRBD2. Germline V gene sequence: CDR1 SGHTA, CDR2 FQGNSA. The CDR3 is made up of 14 amino acids. The V and J ends lost 5 bases and 7 bases, in that order; junction bases with no gene match: 10. CDR3 coding DNA: TGTGCCAGCAGCCTCAGCGGGAGTACGAGAGAGCAGTACTTC. Translating it yields CASSLSGSTREQYF.